Listed here are 24 T cell receptor beta chains from one sample, sequenced in a study of vaccination and CD4 T cells after COVID-19. Cultured CD4+ T-cell DNA underwent Oncomine TCR Beta short-read sequencing. TCRdb used MiXCR to reprocess the PCR reads, holding one entry per CDR3 protein. The sample contains over 7,500 distinct CDR3 sequences, 34% of which appear only once. As for treatment: approximately nine-day PBMC culture with coronavirus spike peptide pools or control peptides (ViraFEST assay). Those CD4+ T cells from the unexposed donor predate the COVID-19 pandemic (2011-2018). No antigen has been assigned to these receptors. The sample consisted of CD4+ T cells from blood, cultured in vitro. The receptor source for this set is a human donor in good health.

The J gene is TRBJ2-5, the V gene TRBV19; TRBD1 agrees at 12 bases. This CDR3 has 16 residues. Germline V gene lookup returns CDR1 LNHDA and CDR2 SQIVND (reference sequence). V lost 10 bases and J lost 5; bases outside the gene matches: 14. This chain's CDR3 is CATDEGTGGSRETQYF. CDR3 nucleotides: TGTGCCACCGATGAGGGGACAGGGGGCTCCAGGGAGACCCAGTACTTC.

The V gene is TRBV7-9, the J gene TRBJ2-1; D unclear. Germline-derived CDR1 and CDR2 are SEHNR and FQNEAQ (reference sequence). Trimming pared 2 bases from V and 7 bases from J, leaving 12 bases between. The CDR3 extends over 14 amino acids. The CDR3 sequence is CASSLPRRVNEQFF. CDR3 nucleotides: TGTGCCAGCAGCTTACCCCGAAGGGTAAATGAGCAGTTCTTC.

The chain joins TRBV29-1 to TRBJ1-2, with TRBD1 as a possible D gene (6 bases). Trimming removed 6 bases at V and 8 bases at J, with 22 bases between. Per the germline V gene, CDR1 is SQVTM and CDR2 is ANQGSEA. CDR3 length equals 14 residues. CDR3: CSVPAVGRGGGYTF. The CDR3 nucleotides read TGCAGCGTCCCCGCGGTAGGCCGAGGGGGAGGCTACACCTTC. Together with reference TRBV29-1 and TRBJ1-2, the CDR3 gives the full variable domain: SAVISQKPSRDICQRGTSLTIQCQVDSQVTMMFWYRQQPGQSLTLIATANQGSEATYESGFVIDKFPISRPNLTFSTLTVSNMSPEDSSIYLCSVPAVGRGGGYTFGSGTRLTVV.

This clonotype occurred a few times. As DNA, the CDR3 is TGCAGTGCTCCCTCCCCGCGGGGTGACCACGAGCAGTACTTC. Its protein is CSAPSPRGDHEQYF. V and J are TRBV20-1 and TRBJ2-7, with D perhaps matching TRBD2 (6 bases). The CDR3 contains 14 residues. The germline gives CDR1 DFQATT, CDR2 SNEGSKA (reference sequence). Deletions cut 5 bases from V and 5 bases from J, with 19 bases between.

The chain couples TRBV12-3 or TRBV12-4 to TRBJ2-5, with D unclear. Between the trimmed V and J ends, which lost 1 base and 0 bases, there was a span of 3 bases. The CDR3 spans 13 residues. Written as DNA, the CDR3 is TGTGCCAGCAGTTTAGGGTACCAAGAGACCCAGTACTTC. This codes for CASSLGYQETQYF.

The chain couples TRBV18 to TRBJ1-6; D remains unclear. CDR1 and CDR2 from the germline V gene are KGHSH and LQKENI. With 5 bases removed from V and 0 bases from J, the gap between germline ends came to 5 bases. The CDR3 is 14 amino acids. This chain's CDR3 is CASSEDSYNSPLHF. CDR3 sequence (DNA): TGTGCCAGCTCAGAGGACTCCTATAATTCACCCCTCCACTTT.

This clonotype was seen only a few times. V and J are TRBV15 and TRBJ2-7; weak D call: TRBD1 (6 bases). V was pared by 6 bases and J by 5 bases, with 17 bases between. The CDR3 is made up of 14 amino acids. Germline V gene sequence: CDR1 LNHNV, CDR2 YYDKDF (reference sequence). The CDR3 DNA reads as TGTGCCACCAGTCAGGGGTTCGTAAAGGACGAGCAGTACTTC. Translating gives CATSQGFVKDEQYF.

This chain joins TRBV6-1 and TRBJ1-5, with a possible D match to TRBD1 (5 bases). Germline V lookup: CDR1 MNHNS, CDR2 SASEGT. Trimming left V 2 bases short and J 1 base short, with 12 bases between. CDR3 length equals 16 residues. In nucleotides, the CDR3 is TGTGCCAGCAGTGAATCAGGGTCTATAAGCAATCAGCCCCAGCATTTT. It encodes CASSESGSISNQPQHF.

In this sample, this clonotype turned up a few times. J is TRBJ2-5 and V is TRBV6-1, with D tentatively TRBD1 or TRBD2 (6 bases each). The CDR3 loop spans 14 amino acids. Germline CDR1 is MNHNS and CDR2 is SASEGT. V was clipped by 8 bases and J by 3 bases, with 16 bases between them. The DNA for the CDR3 is TGTGCCAGCTTTTCTCGGGGGCCAGAAGAGACCCAGTACTTC. As protein: CASFSRGPEETQYF.

This clonotype was observed a few times. The chain recombines TRBV7-9 with TRBJ1-1; 10 bases fit TRBD1. The CDR3 is made up of 15 amino acids. J lost 2 bases, V lost 1 base, and 1 base had no gene match. Germline CDR1 is SEHNR and CDR2 is FQNEAQ (reference sequence). The DNA for the CDR3 is TGTGCCAGCAGCTTAGGGACAGGGGGAAACACTGAAGCTTTCTTT. Residues: CASSLGTGGNTEAFF.

A few counts support this clonotype. The chain links TRBV7-2 to TRBJ1-3; D is ambiguous. Germline values: CDR1 SGHTA, CDR2 FQGNSA. V was shortened by 4 bases and J by 0 bases, with 10 bases between the two germline ends. The CDR3 has 15 amino acids. The CDR3 spells CASSSMFDSGNTIYF. CDR3 DNA sequence: TGTGCCAGCAGCTCTATGTTCGACTCTGGAAACACCATATATTTT.

The rearrangement links TRBV7-6 to TRBJ1-1; the D is unclear. The CDR3 spans 13 residues. V shed 5 bases and J shed 1 base, with 8 bases lying between them. CDR1 SGHVS and CDR2 FNYEAQ come from the germline V gene. In DNA form, the CDR3 reads TGTGCCAGCAGCCGCGATCAGAACACTGAAGCTTTCTTT. Its translation: CASSRDQNTEAFF.

The chain is built from TRBV5-1 and TRBJ2-5; D ambiguous. The CDR3 loop spans 11 amino acids. With 3 bases removed from V and 1 base from J, the gap between germline ends came to 1 base. Germline V CDR1 and CDR2: SGHRS, YFSETQ. DNA for the CDR3: TGCGCCAGCAGCTCCCAAGAGACCCAGTACTTC. Protein: CASSSQETQYF.

This clonotype was seen a handful of times. The chain joins TRBV20-1 to TRBJ2-5, with D perhaps matching TRBD1 (7 bases). The germline V and J ends were trimmed by 6 bases and 0 bases, with 17 bases remaining between them. The germline CDR1 and CDR2 sequences are DFQATT and SNEGSKA (reference sequence). The CDR3 sequence is 15 residues long. The CDR3 spells CSAHPTGRNQETQYF. CDR3 DNA sequence: TGCAGTGCGCATCCGACAGGGAGGAACCAAGAGACCCAGTACTTC.

DNA for the CDR3: TGCGCCAGCAGTGAGTCCCTTAGGACAGGGGGCCGCACCGGGGAGCTGTTTTTT. Amino acids: CASSESLRTGGRTGELFF. The chain couples TRBV10-1 to TRBJ2-2; TRBD1 matches at 11 bases. The CDR3 extends over 18 amino acids. V gave up 0 bases and J gave up 4 bases; unmatched junction bases: 7. Germline CDR1 WNHNN, CDR2 SYGVQD (reference sequence).

V gene TRBV19 combines with J gene TRBJ1-5; D may be TRBD1 (6 bases). The germline V gene encodes CDR1 LNHDA and CDR2 SQIVND (reference sequence). V lost 5 bases to trimming and J lost 3 bases, with 11 bases between them. The CDR3 has 14 residues. The CDR3 coding sequence is TGTGCCAGTAGTCCCACAGGGTTCAATCAGCCCCAGCATTTT. Residues: CASSPTGFNQPQHF.

The V gene is TRBV5-1, the J gene TRBJ2-7; no clear D. CDR1 and CDR2 from the germline V gene are SGHRS and YFSETQ. The CDR3 totals 13 residues. V lost 5 bases and J 3 bases, leaving 12 bases between the germline ends. This chain's CDR3 is CASSRSLNYEQYF. CDR3 DNA sequence: TGCGCCAGCAGTAGGTCTCTAAACTACGAGCAGTACTTC.

This clonotype was detected only a few times. The rearrangement joins TRBV7-3 to TRBJ1-5, with D uncertain. Germline CDR1 SGHTA, CDR2 FQGTGA. Trimming took off 5 bases at V and 2 bases at J, with 7 bases between the two ends. The CDR3 spans 13 residues. CDR3 nucleotide sequence: TGTGCCAGCAGCCCAGCCCGCAATCAGCCCCAGCATTTT. Translation: CASSPARNQPQHF.

This clonotype has just a few counts. The chain links TRBV7-9 to TRBJ1-2, with TRBD1 matching 8 bases. Germline V gene lookup returns CDR1 SEHNR and CDR2 FQNEAQ (reference sequence). The CDR3 sequence is 13 residues long. Germline trimming cut 7 bases from V and 4 bases from J; bases unmatched to any gene: 5. The CDR3 sequence is CASTSDRGYGYTF. As DNA, the CDR3 is TGTGCCAGCACCTCCGACAGGGGCTATGGCTACACCTTC.

The sample holds a few counts of this clonotype. The chain uses TRBV7-3 and TRBJ1-1; no clear D. Germline V gene lookup returns CDR1 SGHTA and CDR2 FQGTGA. Trimming took 0 bases from V and 2 from J, leaving 4 bases between them. This CDR3 is built from 13 residues. CDR3 sequence reads: CASSLTDNTEAFF. CDR3 DNA: TGTGCCAGCAGCTTAACGGATAACACTGAAGCTTTCTTT. Drawing the rest from reference TRBV7-3 and TRBJ1-1, the complete variable domain is GAGVSQTPSNKVTEKGKYVELRCDPISGHTALYWYRQSLGQGPEFLIYFQGTGAADDSGLPNDRFFAVRPEGSVSTLKIQRTERGDSAVYLCASSLTDNTEAFFGQGTRLTVV.

The genes are TRBV7-9 and TRBJ2-1, with D hard to call. V dropped 5 bases and J dropped 8 bases, with 25 bases sitting between them. CDR1 is SEHNR, CDR2 FQNEAQ, per germline (reference sequence). CDR3 length: 17 amino acids. CDR3 nucleotides: TGTGCCAGCAGCCCGGTAGGTCTTTGGGTTTCGGGCGATGAGCAGTTCTTC. Protein sequence: CASSPVGLWVSGDEQFF.

This rearrangement joins TRBV6-5 to TRBJ1-4; possibly TRBD1 for D (5 bases). The CDR3 has 16 residues. Trimming left V 0 bases short and J 8 bases short, with 16 bases between. Germline values: CDR1 MNHEY, CDR2 SVGAGI. The DNA of the CDR3 is TGTGCCAGCAGTTACTCGACATCCCCGGGGCAGGAAAAACTGTTTTTT. This translates into CASSYSTSPGQEKLFF.

This clonotype has just a few counts. V usage is TRBV25-1 and J usage is TRBJ2-7; possible D gene TRBD2, 6 bases. The CDR3 length is 16 residues. Germline-derived CDR1 and CDR2 are MGHDK and SYGVNS. V dropped 6 bases and J dropped 4 bases, with 22 bases sitting between them. The CDR3 nucleotides read TGTGCCAGCAGCTCCGGGAGATTCGAGGAGAAATACGAGCAGTACTTC. Its protein product is CASSSGRFEEKYEQYF.

The table lists this clonotype with a few counts. Relative to the germline gene, one junction end is altered; a read error may explain this. The rearrangement links TRBV11-2 to TRBJ1-5; D possibly corresponds to TRBD1 (5 bases). The CDR3 loop spans 16 amino acids. Germline loops: CDR1 SGHAT, CDR2 FQNNGV. This CDR3 is CASSLEGRGWDQPQHF. Here the CDR3 DNA reads TGTGCCAGCAGCCTAGAGGGTAGGGGTTGGGATCAGCCCCAGCATTTT.